This TCR beta chain was obtained from a study of OX40 agonist ivuxolimab in advanced cancers. Study-wide context: Those treated in dose escalation had hepatocellular carcinoma, melanoma, renal cell cancer or head and neck cancer. Study-level results: What antigens the expanded peripheral T cells recognized was never established.

As concerns this clone: Its antigen remains unknown.

V lost 4 bases, J lost 5 bases, and 17 bases lay in between. Germline CDR1 reads GTSNPN; CDR2 reads SVGIG (reference sequence). The CDR3 is 14 residues long. Clones were read by immunoSEQ multiplex PCR, and TCRdb kept only the in-frame ones, dropping some. The repertoire holds approximately 60,000 clones, with around four fifths as singletons. The TCR was taken from an adult with an advanced solid tumor such as melanoma, head and neck, liver or kidney cancer. Specimen: CD4+ or CD8+ T cells sorted from blood, collected in a trial of the OX40 agonist ivuxolimab. This chain joins TRBV30 and TRBJ1-2; tentatively, D is TRBD1 (6 bases). CDR3 nucleotide sequence: TGTGCCTGGAAACGGGACACTTTTCTTTATGGCTACACCTTC. Its translation: CAWKRDTFLYGYTF.